A selection of T cell receptor beta chains follows, all from one sample in a study of blood T cell repertoires in COVID-19. TCRdb's copy holds only in-frame clones and misses some; the assay was immunoSEQ multiplex PCR. In the table there are roughly 13,000 clones, approximately 82% of which are singletons. The sequenced sample was peripheral blood. These receptor sequences come from a woman in her forties or fifties with active or convalescent COVID-19. CDR3s include the opening cysteine and the closing phenylalanine or tryptophan. The D gene is left open where the match is weak. Size tells how often a clone was seen (once, few, many) or the class of an expanded clone, and some rows leave it out.

j_call clone_size v_call d_call cdr3_aa cdr3_nt
TRBJ1-4 . TRBV11-2 TRBD1 CASSFDRGWANEKLFF TGTGCCAGCAGCTTCGACAGGGGATGGGCTAATGAAAAACTGTTTTTT
TRBJ1-1 . TRBV24-1 . CATSQGTEAFF TGTGCCACCAGTCAGGGCACTGAAGCTTTCTTT
TRBJ2-6 . TRBV6-5 . CASRPGGANVLTF TGTGCCAGCAGGCCGGGTGGGGCCAACGTCCTGACTTTC
TRBJ2-3 . TRBV18 . CASSPREGLDTQYF TGTGCCAGCTCACCACGTGAGGGTTTAGATACGCAGTATTTT
TRBJ2-1 . TRBV5-1 . CASAISGGTYNEQFF TGCGCCAGCGCAATTAGCGGAGGTACCTACAATGAGCAGTTCTTC
TRBJ2-7 few TRBV7-9 TRBD2 CASELGGSYEQYF TGTGCCAGCGAGTTGGGCGGGAGCTACGAGCAGTACTTC
TRBJ2-7 . TRBV7-2 . CASSLEAGIEQYF TGTGCCAGCAGCTTAGAGGCGGGAATTGAGCAGTACTTC
TRBJ1-5 . TRBV9 TRBD1 CASSEKGTGSDQPQHF TGTGCCAGCAGCGAAAAAGGGACAGGGAGTGATCAGCCCCAGCATTTT
TRBJ1-1 . TRBV5-1 TRBD1 CASVGQGYTEAFF TGCGCCAGCGTCGGACAGGGGTACACTGAAGCTTTCTTT
TRBJ1-1 once TRBV11-2 TRBD1 CASSLDRITSYRGSSTEAFF TGTGCCAGCAGCTTAGACCGAATCACGTCTTACAGGGGTTCTTCCACTGAAGCTTTCTTT
TRBJ1-3 . TRBV5-4 . CASSLQGAGNTIYF TGTGCCAGCAGCTTACAAGGGGCTGGAAACACCATATATTTT
TRBJ1-2 once TRBV28 TRBD1 CASRTGQGDYGYTF TGTGCCAGCAGGACCGGACAGGGGGACTATGGCTACACCTTC
TRBJ2-3 . TRBV6-1 TRBD2 CASSERLAGVLDTQYF TGTGCCAGCAGTGAACGGCTAGCGGGAGTACTAGATACGCAGTATTTT
TRBJ1-2 . TRBV28 TRBD1 CASLGWDRNYGYTF TGTGCCAGCCTTGGGTGGGACAGAAACTATGGCTACACCTTC
TRBJ2-5 . TRBV28 . CASSRGRLETQYF TGTGCCAGCAGCCGGGGGAGGCTTGAGACCCAGTACTTC
TRBJ2-3 . TRBV28 TRBD1 CASSFQGASTDTQYF TGTGCCAGCAGTTTCCAGGGGGCAAGCACAGATACGCAGTATTTT
TRBJ1-2 . TRBV7-8 . CASSLAGEGYGYTF TGTGCCAGCAGCTTAGCTGGGGAGGGCTATGGCTACACCTTC
TRBJ2-1 . TRBV7-9 . CASSPGDSYNEQFF TGTGCCAGCAGCCCAGGGGACTCCTACAATGAGCAGTTCTTC
TRBJ2-1 . TRBV11-2 . CASSLRAGTWTGNNEQFF TGTGCCAGCAGCTTAAGGGCAGGTACATGGACGGGGAACAATGAGCAGTTCTTC
TRBJ1-1 medium-sized TRBV23-1 . CASSWLWRHQNTEAFF TGCGCCAGCAGCTGGTTGTGGCGACACCAGAACACTGAAGCTTTCTTT
TRBJ1-2 few TRBV6-5 . CASTLADGYTF TGTGCCAGCACCCTGGCGGATGGCTACACCTTC
TRBJ1-1 few TRBV27 . CASSLLGRADTEAFF TGTGCCAGCAGTTTATTGGGGAGGGCGGACACTGAAGCTTTCTTT
TRBJ2-1 . TRBV6-5 . CASRGAINEQFF TGTGCCAGCCGGGGGGCCATAAATGAGCAGTTCTTC
TRBJ1-2 . TRBV11-2 . CASSLDLLTYGYTF TGTGCCAGCAGCTTAGACCTGCTAACCTATGGCTACACCTTC
TRBJ2-1 . TRBV24-1 . CATSGRVIREQFF TGTGCCACCAGTGGCAGGGTAATTAGGGAGCAGTTCTTC
TRBJ2-6 . TRBV11-3 TRBD1 CASSFGDRVSGANVLTF TGTGCCAGCAGCTTCGGGGACAGGGTCTCTGGGGCCAACGTCCTGACTTTC
TRBJ1-5 once TRBV5-1 . CASSLEGDWRNQPQHF TGCGCCAGCAGCTTGGAGGGGGATTGGCGTAATCAGCCCCAGCATTTT
TRBJ2-7 . TRBV19 TRBD1 CASSTGTATYEQYF TGTGCCAGTAGTACCGGGACAGCAACCTACGAGCAGTACTTC
TRBJ2-7 . TRBV5-6 . CASSFGRSEQYF TGTGCCAGCAGCTTCGGCCGGAGCGAGCAGTACTTC
TRBJ2-5 . TRBV5-1 TRBD2 CASSSGLAGGSETQYF TGCGCCAGCAGCAGTGGACTAGCGGGGGGTTCAGAGACCCAGTACTTC
TRBJ2-5 once TRBV7-9 TRBD2 CASRAKGTSGRQETQYF TGTGCCAGCAGGGCAAAGGGGACTAGCGGGAGGCAAGAGACCCAGTACTTC
TRBJ2-1 . TRBV24-1 . CATSDSRWHEQFF TGTGCCACCAGTGATTCCAGATGGCATGAGCAGTTCTTC
TRBJ1-1 . TRBV30 . CAWSVLKGWRTEAFF TGTGCCTGGAGTGTACTAAAAGGGTGGAGGACTGAAGCTTTCTTT
TRBJ1-6 . TRBV18 . CASSSVGNSPLHF TGTGCCAGCTCATCCGTCGGTAATTCACCCCTCCACTTT
TRBJ2-5 . TRBV2 TRBD1 CASSGQGVRETQYF TGTGCCAGCAGTGGACAGGGCGTCCGGGAGACCCAGTACTTC
TRBJ1-2 . TRBV7-9 TRBD1 CASSAGTGSFGYTF TGTGCCAGCAGCGCTGGGACAGGATCATTCGGCTACACCTTC
TRBJ1-6 . TRBV28 TRBD1 CASLKGAGINSPLHF TGTGCCAGCCTGAAGGGGGCCGGAATTAATTCACCCCTCCACTTT
TRBJ1-5 . TRBV28 TRBD1 CASSSLVFRGPQPQHF TGTGCCAGCAGTTCCCTGGTTTTCAGGGGGCCTCAGCCCCAGCATTTT
TRBJ2-3 . TRBV7-9 . CASSLVVLGTDTQYF TGTGCCAGCAGCTTAGTGGTACTAGGCACAGATACGCAGTATTTT
TRBJ2-1 once TRBV11-1 TRBD2 CASSRLAGGLGEQFF TGTGCCAGCAGCCGACTAGCGGGAGGCCTTGGTGAGCAGTTCTTC
TRBJ2-7 . TRBV13 . CASSLQDTVEQYF TGTGCCAGCAGCTTACAGGACACGGTCGAGCAGTACTTC
TRBJ2-5 . TRBV5-6 . CASSPGTEETQYF TGTGCCAGCAGCCCCGGGACTGAAGAGACCCAGTACTTC